This entry is about one T cell receptor (beta chain). Its antigen is undetermined. A read error may explain this, as a much larger clone is one base away. The data were obtained in a study of immune heterogeneity within non-small cell lung tumors. Study observations and caveats: In tumor regions, T-cell clonality showed a moderate but significant correlation with local tumor mutational burden (R around 0.32). Identical dominant CDR3 beta clonotypes recurred across tumor sites within a patient, alongside site-unique high-frequency clones.

Amplification of the TCR beta CDR3 was achieved through multiplex PCR with 32 V and 13 J primers. MiXCR was run by TCRdb on the multiplex PCR reads, yielding one entry per CDR3 protein. The repertoire consists of around 10,000 distinct CDR3 sequences, with 25% to 30% occurring once and the leading ten covering 7.5% to 9.5%. The CDR3 totals 15 residues. Germline assignment: CDR1 DFQATT and CDR2 SNEGSKA (reference sequence). Bulk tumor gDNA, about 640 ng per sample, served as the TCR template. During surgery, each primary tumor gave multiple biopsies spaced as far apart as possible. Surgery that was curative in intent was performed on patients with untreated, newly diagnosed non-small cell lung cancer. Every donor was a newly diagnosed non-small cell lung cancer patient having surgery with curative intent.

Material for sequencing was lung tumor tissue. The TCR originated in an older woman with non-small cell lung cancer. The gene calls are TRBV20-1 and TRBJ2-5, with D tentatively TRBD1 (5 bases). The chain's CDR3 is CSLRGPGWTQETRYF. In DNA form, the CDR3 reads TGCAGTCTTAGGGGTCCCGGGTGGACCCAAGAGACCCGGTACTTC.